This T cell receptor beta chain was recovered during a study of shared clonotypes between healthy human individuals. Notes on this clone: Its antigen is currently unknown.

The CDR3 runs 13 residues. CDR1 GTSNPN and CDR2 SVGIG come from the germline V gene (reference sequence). V was pared by 3 bases and J by 0 bases, with 3 bases between. Whole-study findings and limits: About 5% was the fraction of naive CD4 clonotypes found shared across several donors.

Repertoires were generated with immunoSEQ multiplex PCR, while TCRdb's copy carries only in-frame clones and drops some. This table has a few hundred thousand clones, 97% appearing once. The chain is built from TRBV30 and TRBJ2-6; D unresolved. Sample: naive CD4+ T cells sorted from blood. Specified subset: CD45RA+ positively selected. The source of this sequence is a woman in her 30s in good health. DNA for the CDR3: TGTGCCTGGAGATCCTCTGGGGCCAACGTCCTGACTTTC. It translates to CAWRSSGANVLTF. Together with reference TRBV30 and TRBJ2-6, the CDR3 gives the full variable domain: SQTIHQWPATLVQPVGSPLSLECTVEGTSNPNLYWYRQAAGRGLQLLFYSVGIGQISSEVPQNLSASRPQDRQFILSSKKLLLSDSGFYLCAWRSSGANVLTFGAGSRLTVL.